This record covers a single TCR beta chain. Its antigen remains unknown. CDR3 length equals 16 residues. Trimming removed 1 base at V and 7 bases at J, with 16 bases between. CDR1 is SGHTA, CDR2 FQGNSA, per germline. Primers targeted 54 TRBV and 13 TRBJ segments. Profiling relied on immunoSEQ multiplex PCR, and the TCRdb table lists in-frame clones only, not all of them. The sample comprises about 89,000 clones, roughly 86% of which are singletons, and 1.7% rests with the top ten. These data come from a study of T cell repertoires and HLA-DP antigens. Overall study findings and caveats: Previously undetected clones averaged approximately 34% and 48% against the two alleles respectively.

Material for sequencing was CD4+ T cells from PBMCs. This receptor was obtained from a man in his forties or fifties in good health and CMV-seronegative. The chain is built from TRBV7-2 and TRBJ2-2; D is perhaps TRBD1 (8 bases). The CDR3 DNA reads TGTGCCAGCAGCTTAGTTAGGACAGGGAGGGGCGGGGAGCTGTTTTTT. It is translated as CASSLVRTGRGGELFF.